This T cell receptor (beta chain) is drawn from a study of beta chain features in type 1 diabetes. Study-wide context: Sorted cells, approximately 110 million in number, were examined across all samples. Study-level results: In comparison with healthy donors, patients had naive, central memory and Treg TCRB repertoires that appeared more similar. Type 1 diabetes patients showed a moderate but significant shortening of TCRB CDR3s in all four CD4+ subsets.

Expressed TCRB transcripts were sequenced because the isolated RNA had all been reverse transcribed beforehand. Only in-frame clones appear in the TCRdb table, and some are missing; sequencing was by immunoSEQ multiplex PCR. The sample lists roughly 290,000 clones, over 12% seen once, with less than 0.02% in the top ten. The V end was cut by 6 bases, the J end by 4 bases, with 7 bases between. CDR3 length: 11 amino acids. From germline, CDR1 is MDHEN and CDR2 SYDVKM. This clone came up a few times. Its antigen is unidentified. Other DNA sequences from this sample encode an identical CDR3 as well. The sample taken for sequencing was naive CD4+ T cells from blood. V usage is TRBV28 and J usage is TRBJ2-7; TRBD1 might be the D (5 bases). The TCR comes from a man in his late teens or twenties with type 1 diabetes. The CDR3 here is CASSPGYEQYF. The CDR3 DNA follows: TGTGCCAGCAGCCCAGGGTACGAGCAGTACTTC.